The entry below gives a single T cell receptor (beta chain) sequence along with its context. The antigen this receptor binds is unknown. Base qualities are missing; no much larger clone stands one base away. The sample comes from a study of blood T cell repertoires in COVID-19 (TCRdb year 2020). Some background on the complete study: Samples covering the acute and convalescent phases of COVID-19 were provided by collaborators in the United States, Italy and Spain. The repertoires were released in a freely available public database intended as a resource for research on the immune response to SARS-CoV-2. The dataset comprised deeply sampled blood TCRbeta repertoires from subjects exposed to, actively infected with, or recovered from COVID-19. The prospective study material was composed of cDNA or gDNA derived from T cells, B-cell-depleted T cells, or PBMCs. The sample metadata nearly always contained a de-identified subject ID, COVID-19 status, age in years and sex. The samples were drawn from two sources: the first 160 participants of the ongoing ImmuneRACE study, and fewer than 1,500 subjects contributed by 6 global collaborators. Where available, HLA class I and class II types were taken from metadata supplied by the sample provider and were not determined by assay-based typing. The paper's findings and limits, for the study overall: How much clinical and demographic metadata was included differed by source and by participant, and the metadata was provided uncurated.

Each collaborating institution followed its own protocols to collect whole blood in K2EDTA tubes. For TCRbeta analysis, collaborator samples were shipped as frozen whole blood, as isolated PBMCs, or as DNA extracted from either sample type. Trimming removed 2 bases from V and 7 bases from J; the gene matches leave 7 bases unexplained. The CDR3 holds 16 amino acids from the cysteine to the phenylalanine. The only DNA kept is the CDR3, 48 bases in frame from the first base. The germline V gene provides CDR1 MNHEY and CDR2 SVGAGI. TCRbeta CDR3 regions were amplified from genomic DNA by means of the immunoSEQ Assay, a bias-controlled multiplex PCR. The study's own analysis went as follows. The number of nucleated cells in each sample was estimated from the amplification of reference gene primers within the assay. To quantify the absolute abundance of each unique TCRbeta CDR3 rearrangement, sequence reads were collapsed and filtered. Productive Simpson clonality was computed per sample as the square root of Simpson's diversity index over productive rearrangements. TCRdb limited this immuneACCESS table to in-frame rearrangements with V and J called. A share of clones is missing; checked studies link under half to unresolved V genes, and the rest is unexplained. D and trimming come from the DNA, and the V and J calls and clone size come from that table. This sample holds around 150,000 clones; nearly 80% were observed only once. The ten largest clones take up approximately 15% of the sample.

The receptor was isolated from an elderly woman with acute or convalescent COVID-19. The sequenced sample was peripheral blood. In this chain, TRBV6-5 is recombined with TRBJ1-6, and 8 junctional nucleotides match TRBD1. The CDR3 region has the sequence CASSYNPQGANSPLHF. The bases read TGTGCCAGCAGTTACAACCCTCAGGGGGCAAATTCACCCCTCCACTTT.